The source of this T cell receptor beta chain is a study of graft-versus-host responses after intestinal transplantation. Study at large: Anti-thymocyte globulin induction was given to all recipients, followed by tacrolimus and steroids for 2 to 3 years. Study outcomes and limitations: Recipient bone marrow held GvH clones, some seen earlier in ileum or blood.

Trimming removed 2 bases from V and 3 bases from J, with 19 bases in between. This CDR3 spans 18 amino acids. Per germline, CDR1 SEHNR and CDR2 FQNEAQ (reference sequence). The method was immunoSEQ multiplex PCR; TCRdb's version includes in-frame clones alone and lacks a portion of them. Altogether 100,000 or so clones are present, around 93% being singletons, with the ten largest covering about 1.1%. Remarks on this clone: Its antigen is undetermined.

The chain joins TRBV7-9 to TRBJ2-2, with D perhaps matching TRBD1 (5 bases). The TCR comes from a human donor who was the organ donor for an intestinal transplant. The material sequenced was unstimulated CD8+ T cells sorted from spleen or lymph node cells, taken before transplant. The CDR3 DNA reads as TGTGCCAGCAGCTTACGAAATCGGCGCAGGGTAGACACCGGGGAGCTGTTTTTT. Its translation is CASSLRNRRRVDTGELFF.